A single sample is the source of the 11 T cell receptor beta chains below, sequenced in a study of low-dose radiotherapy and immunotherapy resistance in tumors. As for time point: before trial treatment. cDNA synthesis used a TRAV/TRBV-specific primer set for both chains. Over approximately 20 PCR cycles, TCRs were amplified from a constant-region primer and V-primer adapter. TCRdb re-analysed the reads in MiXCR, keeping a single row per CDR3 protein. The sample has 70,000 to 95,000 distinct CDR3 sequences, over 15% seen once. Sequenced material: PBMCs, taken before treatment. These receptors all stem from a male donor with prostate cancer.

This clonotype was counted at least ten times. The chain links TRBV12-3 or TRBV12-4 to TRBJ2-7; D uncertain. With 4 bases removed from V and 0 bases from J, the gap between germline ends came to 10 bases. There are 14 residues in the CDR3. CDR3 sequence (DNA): TGTGCCAGCAGTTCCTCAGGAACCTCCTACGAGCAGTACTTC. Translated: CASSSSGTSYEQYF.

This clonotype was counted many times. The CDR3: CASSRIGLAGGNANTGELFF. CDR3 bases: TGCGCCAGCAGCCGCATAGGACTAGCGGGGGGAAACGCGAACACCGGGGAGCTGTTTTTT. The rearrangement uses TRBV4-1 and TRBJ2-2, with 14 bases that match TRBD2. Trimming cost V 4 bases and J 0 bases; bases outside gene matches: 10. The CDR3 spans 20 residues. Per the germline V gene, CDR1 is MGHRA and CDR2 is YSYEKL.

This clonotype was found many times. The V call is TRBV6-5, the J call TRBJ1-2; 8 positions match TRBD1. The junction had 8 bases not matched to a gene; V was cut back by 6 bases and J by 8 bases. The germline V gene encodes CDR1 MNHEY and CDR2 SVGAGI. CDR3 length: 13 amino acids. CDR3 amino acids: CASRRQGMGGYTF. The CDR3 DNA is TGTGCCAGCAGACGACAGGGGATGGGCGGCTACACCTTC.

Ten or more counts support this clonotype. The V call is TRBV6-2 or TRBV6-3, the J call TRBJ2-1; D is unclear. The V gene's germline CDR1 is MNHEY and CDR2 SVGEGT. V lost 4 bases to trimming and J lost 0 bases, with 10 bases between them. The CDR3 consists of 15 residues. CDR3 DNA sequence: TGTGCCAGCAGTTTGGCAGTAAGCTCCTACAATGAGCAGTTCTTC. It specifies CASSLAVSSYNEQFF.

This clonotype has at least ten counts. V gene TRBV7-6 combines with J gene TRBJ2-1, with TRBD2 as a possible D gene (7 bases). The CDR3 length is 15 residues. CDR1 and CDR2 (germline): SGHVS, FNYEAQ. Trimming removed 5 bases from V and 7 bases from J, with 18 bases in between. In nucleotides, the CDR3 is TGTGCCAGCAGCCATTTTGAGGGGGGGGGGAATGAGCAGTTCTTC. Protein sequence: CASSHFEGGGNEQFF.

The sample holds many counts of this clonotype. DNA for the CDR3: TGCGCCAGCAGCTTAGACAATGAAAAACTGTTTTTT. This encodes CASSLDNEKLFF. The chain recombines TRBV5-1 with TRBJ1-4, with D hard to call. Germline V gene lookup returns CDR1 SGHRS and CDR2 YFSETQ. V lost 2 bases, J lost 5 bases, and 4 bases lay in between. The CDR3 is 12 residues long.

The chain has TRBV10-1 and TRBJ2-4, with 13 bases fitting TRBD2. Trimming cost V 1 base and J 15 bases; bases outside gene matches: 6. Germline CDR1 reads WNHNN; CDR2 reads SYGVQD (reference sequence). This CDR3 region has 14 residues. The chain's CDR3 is CASSEWTSGGPRYF. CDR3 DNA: TGCGCCAGCAGTGAGTGGACTAGCGGGGGCCCCAGGTACTTC.

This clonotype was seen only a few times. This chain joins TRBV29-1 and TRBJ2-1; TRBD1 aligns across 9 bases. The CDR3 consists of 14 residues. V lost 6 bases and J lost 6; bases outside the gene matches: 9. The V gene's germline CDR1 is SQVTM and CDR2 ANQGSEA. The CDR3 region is CSVLGQGIANEQFF. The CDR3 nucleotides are TGCAGCGTCCTCGGACAGGGGATTGCCAATGAGCAGTTCTTC.

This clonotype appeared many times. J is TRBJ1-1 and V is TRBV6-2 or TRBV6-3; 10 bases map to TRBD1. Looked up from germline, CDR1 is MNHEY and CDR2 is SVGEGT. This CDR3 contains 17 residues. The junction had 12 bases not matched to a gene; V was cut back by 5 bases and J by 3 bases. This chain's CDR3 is CASSEKDRGFMDTEAFF. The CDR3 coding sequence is TGTGCCAGCAGTGAAAAGGACAGGGGGTTCATGGACACTGAAGCTTTCTTT.

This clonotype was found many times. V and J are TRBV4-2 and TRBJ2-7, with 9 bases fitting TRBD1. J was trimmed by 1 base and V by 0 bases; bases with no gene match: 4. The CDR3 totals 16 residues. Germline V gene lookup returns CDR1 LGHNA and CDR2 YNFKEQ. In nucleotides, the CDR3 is TGTGCCAGCAGCCAAGACACCGGGACAGGGTCCTACGAGCAGTACTTC. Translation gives CASSQDTGTGSYEQYF.

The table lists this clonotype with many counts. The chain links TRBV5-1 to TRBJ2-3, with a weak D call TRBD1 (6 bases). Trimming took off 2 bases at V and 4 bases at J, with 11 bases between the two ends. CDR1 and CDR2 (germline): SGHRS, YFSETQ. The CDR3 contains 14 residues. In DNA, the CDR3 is TGCGCCAGCAGCTTACAGGGAAACGCAGATACGCAGTATTTT. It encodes CASSLQGNADTQYF.